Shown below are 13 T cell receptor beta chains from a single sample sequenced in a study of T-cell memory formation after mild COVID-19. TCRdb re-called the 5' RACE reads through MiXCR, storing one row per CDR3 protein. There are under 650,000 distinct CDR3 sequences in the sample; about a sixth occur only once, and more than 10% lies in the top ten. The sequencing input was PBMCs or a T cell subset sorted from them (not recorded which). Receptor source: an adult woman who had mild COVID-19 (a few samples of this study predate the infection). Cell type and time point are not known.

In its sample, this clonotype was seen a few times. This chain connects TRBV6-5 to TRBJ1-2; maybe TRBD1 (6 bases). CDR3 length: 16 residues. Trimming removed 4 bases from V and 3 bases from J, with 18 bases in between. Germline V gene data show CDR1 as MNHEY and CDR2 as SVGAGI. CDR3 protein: CASSFSPGRGDYGYTF. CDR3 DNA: TGTGCCAGCAGTTTCTCCCCGGGGAGGGGGGACTATGGCTACACCTTC.

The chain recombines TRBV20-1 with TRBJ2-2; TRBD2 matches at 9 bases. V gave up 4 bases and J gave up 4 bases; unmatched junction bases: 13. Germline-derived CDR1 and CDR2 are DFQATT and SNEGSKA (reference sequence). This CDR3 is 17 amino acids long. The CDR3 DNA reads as TGCAGTGCTAAGAAGGCTAGCGGGACTCTGCTCACCGGGGAGCTGTTTTTT. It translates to CSAKKASGTLLTGELFF.

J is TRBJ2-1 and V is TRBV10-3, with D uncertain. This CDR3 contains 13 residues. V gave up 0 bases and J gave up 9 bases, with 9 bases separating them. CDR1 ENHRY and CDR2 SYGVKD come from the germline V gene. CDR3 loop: CAISESVPGEQFF. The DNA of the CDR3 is TGTGCCATCAGTGAGTCTGTACCCGGTGAGCAGTTCTTC.

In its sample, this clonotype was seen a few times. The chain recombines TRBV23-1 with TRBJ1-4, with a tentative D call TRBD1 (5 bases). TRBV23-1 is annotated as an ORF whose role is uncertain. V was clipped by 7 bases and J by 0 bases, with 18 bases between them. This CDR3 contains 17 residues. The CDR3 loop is CASILPRQTATNEKLFF. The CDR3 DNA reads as TGCGCCAGCATTCTCCCACGACAGACTGCAACTAATGAAAAACTGTTTTTT.

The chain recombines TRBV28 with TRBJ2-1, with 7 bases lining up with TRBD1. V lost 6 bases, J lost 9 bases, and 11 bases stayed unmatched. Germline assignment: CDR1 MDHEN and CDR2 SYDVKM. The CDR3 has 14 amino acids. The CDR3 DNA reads TGTGCCAGCAGACCCGACAGGGTATCGGGTGAGCAGTTCTTC. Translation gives CASRPDRVSGEQFF.

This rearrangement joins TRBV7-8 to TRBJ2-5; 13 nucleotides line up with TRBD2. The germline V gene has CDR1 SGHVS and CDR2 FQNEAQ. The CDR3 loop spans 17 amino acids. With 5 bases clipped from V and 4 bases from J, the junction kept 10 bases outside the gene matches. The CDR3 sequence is CASSTRLGLAGRETQYF. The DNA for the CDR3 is TGTGCCAGCAGCACCCGGCTGGGACTAGCGGGGAGAGAGACCCAGTACTTC.

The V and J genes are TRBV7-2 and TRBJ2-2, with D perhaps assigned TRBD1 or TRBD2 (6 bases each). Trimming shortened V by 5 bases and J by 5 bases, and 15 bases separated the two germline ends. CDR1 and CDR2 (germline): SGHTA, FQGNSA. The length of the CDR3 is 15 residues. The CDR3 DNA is TGTGCCAGCAGCCCGTTTACAGGGACTACCGGGGAGCTGTTTTTT. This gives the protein CASSPFTGTTGELFF.

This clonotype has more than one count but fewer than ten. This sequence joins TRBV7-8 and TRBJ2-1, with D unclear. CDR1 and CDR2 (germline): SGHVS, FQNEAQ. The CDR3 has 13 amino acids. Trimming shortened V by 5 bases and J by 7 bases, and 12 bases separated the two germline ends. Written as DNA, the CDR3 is TGTGCCAGCAGCCCCCCGCGAGTAAATGAGCAGTTCTTC. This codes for CASSPPRVNEQFF. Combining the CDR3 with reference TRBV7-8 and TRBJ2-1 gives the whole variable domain GAGVSQSPRYKVAKRGQDVALRCDPISGHVSLFWYQQALGQGPEFLTYFQNEAQLDKSGLPSDRFFAERPEGSVSTLKIQRTQQEDSAVYLCASSPPRVNEQFFGPGTRLTVL.

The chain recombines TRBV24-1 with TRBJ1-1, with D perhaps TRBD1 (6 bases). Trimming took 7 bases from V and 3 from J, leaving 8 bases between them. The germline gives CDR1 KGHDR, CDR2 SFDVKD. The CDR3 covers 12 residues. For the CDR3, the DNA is TGTGCCACCAGGGGGGCCGACACTGAAGCTTTCTTT. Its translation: CATRGADTEAFF.

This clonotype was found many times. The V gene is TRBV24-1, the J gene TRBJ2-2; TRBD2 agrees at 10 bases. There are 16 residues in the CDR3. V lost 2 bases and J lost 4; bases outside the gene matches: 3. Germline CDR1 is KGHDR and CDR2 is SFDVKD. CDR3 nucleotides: TGTGCCACCAGTGATTCTCGACTAGCGGGCACCGGGGAGCTGTTTTTT. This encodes CATSDSRLAGTGELFF.

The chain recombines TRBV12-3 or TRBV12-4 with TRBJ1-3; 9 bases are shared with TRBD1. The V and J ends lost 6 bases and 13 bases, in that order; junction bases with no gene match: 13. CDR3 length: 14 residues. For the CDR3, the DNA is TGTGCCAGCAGCTTGGGACAGGGCCAAATGGGAATATATTTT. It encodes CASSLGQGQMGIYF.

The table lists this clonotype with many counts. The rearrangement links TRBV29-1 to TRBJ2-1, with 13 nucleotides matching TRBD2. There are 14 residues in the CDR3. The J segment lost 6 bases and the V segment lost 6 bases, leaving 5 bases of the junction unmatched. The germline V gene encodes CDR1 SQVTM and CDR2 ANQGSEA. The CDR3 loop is CSVTSGRAINEQFF. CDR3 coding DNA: TGCAGCGTCACTAGCGGGAGGGCCATCAATGAGCAGTTCTTC.

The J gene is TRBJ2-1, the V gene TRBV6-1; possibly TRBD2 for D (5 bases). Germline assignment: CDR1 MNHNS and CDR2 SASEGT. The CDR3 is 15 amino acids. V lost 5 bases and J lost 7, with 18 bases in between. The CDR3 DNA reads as TGTGCCAGCAGTCAAGAATACGGGATGGTGAATGAGCAGTTCTTC. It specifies CASSQEYGMVNEQFF.